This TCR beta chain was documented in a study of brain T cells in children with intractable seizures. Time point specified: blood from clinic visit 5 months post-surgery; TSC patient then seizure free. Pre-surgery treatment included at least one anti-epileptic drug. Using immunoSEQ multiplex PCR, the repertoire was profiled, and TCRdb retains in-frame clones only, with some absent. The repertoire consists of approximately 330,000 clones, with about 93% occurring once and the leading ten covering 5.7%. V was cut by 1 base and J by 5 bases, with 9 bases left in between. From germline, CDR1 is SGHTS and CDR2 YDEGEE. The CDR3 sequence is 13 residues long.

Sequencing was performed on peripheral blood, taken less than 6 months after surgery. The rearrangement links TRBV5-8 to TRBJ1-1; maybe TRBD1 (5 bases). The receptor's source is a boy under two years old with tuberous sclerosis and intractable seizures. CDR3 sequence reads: CASSLPGETEAFF. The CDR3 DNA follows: TGTGCCAGCAGCTTGCCGGGGGAGACTGAAGCTTTCTTT.